Below, 27 T cell receptor beta chains from the same sample are listed, as sequenced in a study of shared T cell receptors in the human thymus. Data came from immunoSEQ multiplex PCR; TCRdb stores just in-frame clones and leaves some out. The data contain roughly 560,000 clones, approximately 80% of them singletons. These data were also filed under a second study, of human thymus T cells.

Sequencing was carried out using thymocytes. Receptors originate from a boy under two years old with a congenital heart defect.

The chain has TRBV2 and TRBJ2-7; no reliable D call. The CDR3 is 12 amino acids. The V end was cut by 3 bases, the J end by 3 bases, with 6 bases between. The germline CDR1 and CDR2 sequences are SNHLY and FYNNEI. This CDR3 reads CASSDSDYEQYF. Here the CDR3 DNA reads TGTGCCAGCAGTGACAGCGACTACGAGCAGTACTTC.

The chain is built from TRBV5-4 and TRBJ2-7, with D possibly matching TRBD1 (6 bases). The CDR3 runs to 18 residues. CDR1 is SGHNT, CDR2 YYREEE, per germline (reference sequence). V lost 0 bases, J lost 0 bases, and 19 bases lay in between. In nucleotides, the CDR3 is TGTGCCAGCAGCTTGGTTCCCCCCGGGACACCTTACTCCTACGAGCAGTACTTC. This gives the protein CASSLVPPGTPYSYEQYF.

The chain employs TRBV19 and TRBJ1-4; no clear D. Trimming cost V 9 bases and J 8 bases, with 7 bases left between them. Germline loops: CDR1 LNHDA, CDR2 SQIVND (reference sequence). The CDR3 length is 10 residues. CDR3 DNA sequence: TGTGCCAGCGGGAGGGAAAAACTGTTTTTT. Its translation: CASGREKLFF.

CDR3 DNA sequence: TGTGCCAGCAGCTTGGCCCTAACTAGGCCTCCCACAGATACGCAGTATTTT. The encoded protein is CASSLALTRPPTDTQYF. This chain uses TRBV5-4 with TRBJ2-3, with D possibly TRBD2 on 5 matching bases. Germline CDR1 and CDR2: SGHNT and YYREEE (reference sequence). V lost 0 bases and J 2 bases, leaving 16 bases between the germline ends. The CDR3 runs 17 residues.

V gene TRBV10-1 combines with J gene TRBJ2-7; D is perhaps TRBD1 (5 bases). Trimming took 2 bases from V and 0 from J, leaving 11 bases between them. The CDR3 contains 15 residues. Germline V gene data show CDR1 as WNHNN and CDR2 as SYGVQD (reference sequence). CDR3 coding DNA: TGCGCCAGCAGTGAGGTCAGGGCAAGCTCCTACGAGCAGTACTTC. Its protein is CASSEVRASSYEQYF.

The rearrangement uses TRBV27 and TRBJ2-2, with 11 bases matching TRBD2. Germline V gene sequence: CDR1 MNHEY, CDR2 SMNVEV (reference sequence). This CDR3 is built from 14 residues. V shed 2 bases and J 7 bases; nucleotides not matched to a gene: 0. CDR3 protein: CASSLLAGGGELFF. The DNA of the CDR3 is TGTGCCAGCAGTTTACTAGCGGGAGGCGGGGAGCTGTTTTTT.

The chain recombines TRBV7-9 with TRBJ2-5; tentative D call: TRBD2 (5 bases). Germline V gives CDR1 SEHNR, CDR2 FQNEAQ (reference sequence). Between the trimmed V and J ends, which lost 1 base and 2 bases, there was a span of 17 bases. The CDR3 runs to 17 residues. CDR3 amino acids: CASSLVSRGSGQETQYF. The CDR3 DNA is TGTGCCAGCAGCTTAGTTAGCCGGGGAAGCGGACAAGAGACCCAGTACTTC.

In regard to this clone: The same CDR3 also results from other DNA sequences found in this sample. The rearrangement joins TRBV20-1 to TRBJ2-7; maybe TRBD2 (6 bases). Deletions cut 1 base from V and 7 bases from J, with 8 bases between. Germline loops: CDR1 DFQATT, CDR2 SNEGSKA (reference sequence). The CDR3 spans 11 residues. The CDR3 DNA reads TGCAGTGCTAGAGGGGCGGGAGAGCAGTACTTC. Amino acid sequence: CSARGAGEQYF.

This clone was counted a few times. V gene TRBV27 combines with J gene TRBJ2-3, with TRBD2 matching 12 bases. Germline V lookup: CDR1 MNHEY, CDR2 SMNVEV (reference sequence). CDR3 size: 20 residues. J was trimmed by 4 bases and V by 2 bases; bases with no gene match: 16. The CDR3 here is CASSLGGLTSGSGCPDTQYF. Written as DNA, the CDR3 is TGTGCCAGCAGTTTAGGTGGATTGACTAGCGGGAGTGGGTGCCCAGATACGCAGTATTTT.

This clone was counted a few times. The rearrangement links TRBV15 to TRBJ2-3, with TRBD2 matching over 13 bases. Looked up from germline, CDR1 is LNHNV and CDR2 is YYDKDF (reference sequence). This CDR3 region has 18 residues. The ends lost 1 base at V and 5 bases at J; junction bases unmatched: 9. The DNA for the CDR3 is TGTGCCACCAGCAGAGTAGGGACCCGACTAGCGGGAGGAGATACGCAGTATTTT. Protein: CATSRVGTRLAGGDTQYF.

The V and J genes are TRBV6-6 and TRBJ2-1; 9 bases map to TRBD2. CDR3 length: 15 residues. V lost 5 bases and J lost 0; bases outside the gene matches: 2. Germline V CDR1 and CDR2: MNHNY, SVGAGI (reference sequence). The CDR3 reads CASSISGSSYNEQFF. As DNA, the CDR3 is TGTGCCAGCAGTATTAGCGGGAGCTCCTACAATGAGCAGTTCTTC.

The genes are TRBV11-3 and TRBJ2-7, with D tentatively TRBD1 (6 bases). Germline lookup yields CDR1 SGHNT and CDR2 YENEEA. The V end lost 0 bases, the J end lost 0 bases, and 15 bases lay between the germline ends. This CDR3 region has 17 residues. The DNA for the CDR3 is TGTGCCAGCAGCTTAGATAGTCTAGACAGGAGCTCCTACGAGCAGTACTTC. It codes for CASSLDSLDRSSYEQYF.

The V gene is TRBV7-9, the J gene TRBJ2-2, with TRBD1 matching over 9 bases. Germline trimming cut 1 base from V and 5 bases from J; bases unmatched to any gene: 2. Germline lookup yields CDR1 SEHNR and CDR2 FQNEAQ (reference sequence). The CDR3 spans 15 residues. In nucleotides, the CDR3 is TGTGCCAGCAGCTTAGATGGGACAGGGACCGGGGAGCTGTTTTTT. Protein product: CASSLDGTGTGELFF.

The chain joins TRBV28 to TRBJ2-5; TRBD2 matches 9 bases. Losses at the gene ends were 2 bases for V and 3 bases for J; bases not matched to a gene: 13. The CDR3 runs 18 residues. The germline gives CDR1 MDHEN, CDR2 SYDVKM. This chain's CDR3 is CASSLGIGSGRYEETQYF. The CDR3 DNA reads as TGTGCCAGCAGTTTAGGGATAGGCAGCGGGAGGTACGAAGAGACCCAGTACTTC. The complete variable domain, with remaining parts taken from reference TRBV28 and TRBJ2-5, reads DVKVTQSSRYLVKRTGEKVFLECVQDMDHENMFWYRQDPGLGLRLIYFSYDVKMKEKGDIPEGYSVSREKKERFSLILESASTNQTSMYLCASSLGIGSGRYEETQYFGPGTRLLVL.

This clone was picked up one time. The CDR3 reads CASGTTMGLLGNGGELFF. Written as DNA, the CDR3 is TGTGCTAGTGGAACGACCATGGGACTCCTCGGGAATGGCGGGGAGCTGTTTTTT. V gene TRBV12-5 combines with J gene TRBJ2-2; possible D gene TRBD2, 6 bases. Per the germline V gene, CDR1 is LGHNT and CDR2 is FRNRAP. V dropped 6 bases and J dropped 7 bases, with 27 bases sitting between them. CDR3 length: 18 amino acids.

V gene TRBV30 combines with J gene TRBJ2-1; no clear D. This CDR3 spans 12 amino acids. The germline CDR1 and CDR2 sequences are GTSNPN and SVGIG (reference sequence). The V end lost 3 bases, the J end lost 6 bases, and 9 bases lay between the germline ends. Here the CDR3 reads CAWSGGRNEQFF. CDR3 in DNA: TGTGCCTGGAGCGGCGGTCGCAATGAGCAGTTCTTC.

V usage is TRBV7-2 and J usage is TRBJ2-7, with 10 bases that match TRBD1. Germline assignment: CDR1 SGHTA and CDR2 FQGNSA. The CDR3 sequence is 15 residues long. V was pared by 1 base and J by 7 bases, with 7 bases of the junction left unmatched. CDR3 sequence (DNA): TGTGCCAGCAGCTTAGGGGACAGGGGCGAATGGGAGCAGTACTTC. Residues: CASSLGDRGEWEQYF.

The chain joins TRBV30 to TRBJ2-3; TRBD1 agrees at 12 bases. With 5 bases clipped from V and 3 bases from J, the junction kept 15 bases outside the gene matches. Germline V lookup: CDR1 GTSNPN, CDR2 SVGIG (reference sequence). The CDR3 consists of 18 residues. The CDR3: CAWGPPVPGQGATDTQYF. The CDR3 DNA sequence: TGTGCCTGGGGACCCCCTGTCCCGGGACAGGGGGCGACAGATACGCAGTATTTT.

V and J are TRBV7-9 and TRBJ2-7; D is perhaps TRBD1 (5 bases). V lost 4 bases, J lost 2 bases, and 18 bases lay in between. The germline V gene has CDR1 SEHNR and CDR2 FQNEAQ (reference sequence). The CDR3 contains 16 residues. CDR3 protein: CASSSRAGNVTYEQYF. CDR3 bases: TGTGCCAGCAGCTCTAGGGCAGGGAATGTTACCTACGAGCAGTACTTC.

V gene TRBV7-2 combines with J gene TRBJ1-4; 8 positions agree with TRBD1. The V gene's germline CDR1 is SGHTA and CDR2 FQGNSA. This CDR3 spans 15 amino acids. V was clipped by 6 bases and J by 10 bases; unmatched bases: 13. CDR3 in DNA: TGTGCCAGCAGTTTGAAGACAGGGGATGTAGGAAAACTGTTTTTT. Translation gives CASSLKTGDVGKLFF. Drawing the rest from reference TRBV7-2 and TRBJ1-4, the complete variable domain is GAGVSQSPSNKVTEKGKDVELRCDPISGHTALYWYRQSLGQGLEFLIYFQGNSAPDKSGLPSDRFSAERTGGSVSTLTIQRTQQEDSAVYLCASSLKTGDVGKLFFGSGTQLSVL.

This chain uses TRBV13 with TRBJ2-1; the match to TRBD2 covers 12 bases. Trimming cost V 0 bases and J 10 bases; bases outside gene matches: 4. Germline assignment: CDR1 PRHDT and CDR2 FYEKMQ (reference sequence). The CDR3 consists of 15 residues. The CDR3 here is CASSLGTSGSSEQFF. The CDR3 DNA sequence: TGTGCCAGCAGCTTAGGGACTAGCGGGAGTTCGGAGCAGTTCTTC.

The J gene is TRBJ2-1, the V gene TRBV11-2; 7 nucleotides match TRBD1. This CDR3 has 15 amino acids. The V gene's germline CDR1 is SGHAT and CDR2 FQNNGV. V was clipped by 5 bases and J by 5 bases; unmatched bases: 9. CDR3 nucleotide sequence: TGTGCCAGCAGCCTCAGAGGGACAGACCACAATGAGCAGTTCTTC. This codes for CASSLRGTDHNEQFF.

The CDR3, as DNA: TGTGCCAGCAGTGACCAGGGTAGCAATCAGCCCCAGCATTTT. Its protein is CASSDQGSNQPQHF. The chain is built from TRBV6-1 and TRBJ1-5, with a possible D match to TRBD1 (5 bases). The CDR3 has 14 amino acids. Germline CDR1 and CDR2: MNHNS and SASEGT. Trimming took 3 bases from V and 0 from J, leaving 6 bases between them.

DNA of the CDR3: TGTGCCAGCAGTTTCAGGGCTTACACAGATACGCAGTATTTT. It specifies CASSFRAYTDTQYF. The gene calls are TRBV27 and TRBJ2-3, with a possible D match to TRBD1 (5 bases). V was clipped by 3 bases and J by 2 bases, with 9 bases between them. CDR3 length: 14 amino acids. Germline V lookup: CDR1 MNHEY, CDR2 SMNVEV (reference sequence).

The chain couples TRBV19 to TRBJ2-1; 7 bases line up with TRBD2. V gave up 4 bases and J gave up 4 bases; unmatched junction bases: 10. Per the germline V gene, CDR1 is LNHDA and CDR2 is SQIVND (reference sequence). This CDR3 region has 16 residues. The CDR3, as DNA: TGTGCCAGTAGTAGAAAAGCGGGGCAAGTATACAATGAGCAGTTCTTC. This encodes CASSRKAGQVYNEQFF.

The table lists this clone with a few counts. The chain recombines TRBV5-6 with TRBJ2-3; a weak D match, TRBD1 (7 bases). V dropped 0 bases and J dropped 3 bases, with 17 bases sitting between them. The germline V gene has CDR1 SGHDT and CDR2 YYEEEE. This CDR3 has 17 amino acids. In DNA, the CDR3 is TGTGCCAGCAGCTTGGAAGAAGGGGCAGGGGGGACAGATACGCAGTATTTT. Its protein is CASSLEEGAGGTDTQYF.

This clone occurred a few times. This chain connects TRBV11-1 to TRBJ1-1; the D gene is possibly TRBD1 (6 bases). CDR1 is SGHAT, CDR2 FQDESV, per germline (reference sequence). The ends were cut back, 6 bases at V and 7 bases at J, with 12 bases in the middle. This CDR3 region has 12 residues. The CDR3 protein is CASRLGGGEAFF. CDR3 DNA sequence: TGTGCCAGCAGACTAGGGGGGGGTGAAGCTTTCTTT.